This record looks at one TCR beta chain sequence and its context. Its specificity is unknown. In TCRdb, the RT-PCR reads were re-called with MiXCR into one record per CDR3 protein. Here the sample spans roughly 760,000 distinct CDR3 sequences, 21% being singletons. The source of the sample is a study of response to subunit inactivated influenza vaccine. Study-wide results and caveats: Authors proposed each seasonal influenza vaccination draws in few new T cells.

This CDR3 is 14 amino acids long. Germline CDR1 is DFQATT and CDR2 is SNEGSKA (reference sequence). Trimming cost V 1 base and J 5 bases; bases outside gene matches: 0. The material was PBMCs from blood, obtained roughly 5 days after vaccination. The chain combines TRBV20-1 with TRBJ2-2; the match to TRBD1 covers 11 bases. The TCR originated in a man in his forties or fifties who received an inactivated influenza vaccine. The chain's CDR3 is CSARGDRGTGELFF. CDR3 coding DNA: TGCAGTGCTAGAGGGGACAGGGGGACCGGGGAGCTGTTTTTT.